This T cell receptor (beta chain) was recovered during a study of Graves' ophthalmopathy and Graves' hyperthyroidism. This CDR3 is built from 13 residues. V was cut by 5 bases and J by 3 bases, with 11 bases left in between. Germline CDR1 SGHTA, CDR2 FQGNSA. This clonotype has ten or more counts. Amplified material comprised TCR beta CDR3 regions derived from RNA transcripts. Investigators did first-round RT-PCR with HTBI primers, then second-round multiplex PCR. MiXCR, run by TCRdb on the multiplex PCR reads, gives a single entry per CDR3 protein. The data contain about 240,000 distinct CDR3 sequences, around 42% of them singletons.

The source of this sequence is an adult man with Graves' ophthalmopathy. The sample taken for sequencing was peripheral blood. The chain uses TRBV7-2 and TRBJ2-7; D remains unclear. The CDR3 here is CASSVALGYEQYF. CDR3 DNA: TGTGCCAGCAGCGTTGCTCTGGGCTACGAGCAGTACTTC. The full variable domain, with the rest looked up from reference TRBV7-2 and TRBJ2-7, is GAGVSQSPSNKVTEKGKDVELRCDPISGHTALYWYRQSLGQGLEFLIYFQGNSAPDKSGLPSDRFSAERTGGSVSTLTIQRTQQEDSAVYLCASSVALGYEQYFGPGTRLTVT.